One and the same sample provided the 23 T cell receptor beta chains below, sequenced in a study of CD8 T cells in Susac syndrome. With random hexamers, about 0.45 to 1 ug RNA was reverse transcribed. MiXCR, run by TCRdb on the immunoSEQ multiplex PCR reads, gives a single entry per CDR3 protein. The sample consists of 71,000 or so distinct CDR3 sequences, 93% of them appearing once. Input material: CD4+ T cells from PBMCs. The receptors were gathered from a human donor with Susac syndrome.

The rearrangement links TRBV20-1 to TRBJ2-7; a weak D match, TRBD2 (5 bases). The length of the CDR3 is 15 residues. V lost 3 bases, J lost 2 bases, and 17 bases lay in between. CDR1 is DFQATT, CDR2 SNEGSKA, per germline (reference sequence). The CDR3 spells CSARRRYPPTYEQYF. The CDR3 DNA follows: TGCAGTGCTAGGAGGAGGTACCCCCCTACCTACGAGCAGTACTTC.

V gene TRBV15 combines with J gene TRBJ1-2; D may be TRBD1 (5 bases). The V gene lost 5 bases and the J gene lost 2 bases, with 9 bases spanning the gap. This CDR3 comprises 13 residues. The germline gives CDR1 LNHNV, CDR2 YYDKDF (reference sequence). CDR3 region: CATSPGGNYGYTF. The CDR3, as DNA: TGTGCCACCAGCCCGGGGGGGAACTATGGCTACACCTTC.

This chain links TRBV7-2 with TRBJ2-5; D is undetermined. Germline values: CDR1 SGHTA, CDR2 FQGNSA. V was clipped by 0 bases and J by 9 bases, with 20 bases between them. The CDR3 totals 16 residues. The CDR3 DNA follows: TGTGCCAGCAGCTTAGCTGGGATCCGGGCCGCGGAGCCCCAGTACTTC. This translates into CASSLAGIRAAEPQYF.

V and J are TRBV19 and TRBJ2-2, with 9 positions matching TRBD1. This CDR3 is built from 13 residues. Germline loops: CDR1 LNHDA, CDR2 SQIVND (reference sequence). V was pared by 6 bases and J by 4 bases, with 0 bases of the junction left unmatched. The CDR3 reads CASRGQGTGELFF. The CDR3 DNA reads TGTGCCAGTAGGGGACAGGGCACCGGGGAGCTGTTTTTT.

This clonotype was recorded only once. J is TRBJ2-2 and V is TRBV4-3; 10 positions match TRBD1. Trimming at V came to 3 bases and at J to 7 bases, leaving 8 bases not matched to a gene. The V gene's germline CDR1 is LGHNA and CDR2 YSLEER. CDR3 size: 16 residues. The DNA of the CDR3 is TGCGCCAGCAGCCAGGCCCGGGACAGGGGATACGGGGAGCTGTTTTTT. It is translated as CASSQARDRGYGELFF.

This chain joins TRBV2 and TRBJ2-5; no firm D call. The CDR3 length is 14 residues. V was trimmed by 5 bases and J by 0 bases, leaving 10 bases between them. Looked up from germline, CDR1 is SNHLY and CDR2 is FYNNEI. The CDR3 region has the DNA TGTGCCAGCAGTCAGCTAGGGTACCAAGAGACCCAGTACTTC. It codes for CASSQLGYQETQYF.

The chain couples TRBV19 to TRBJ1-1, with TRBD1 matching over 8 bases. Germline V gene lookup returns CDR1 LNHDA and CDR2 SQIVND (reference sequence). CDR3 size: 14 residues. Trimming took 4 bases from V and 5 from J; bases not matched to a gene: 6. This CDR3 reads CASSTRTGQTEAFF. The CDR3 region has the DNA TGTGCCAGTAGTACCCGGACAGGGCAGACTGAAGCTTTCTTT.

The rearrangement uses TRBV20-1 and TRBJ2-7; the D gene is possibly TRBD1 (7 bases). The V gene's germline CDR1 is DFQATT and CDR2 SNEGSKA (reference sequence). Trimming left V 2 bases short and J 6 bases short, with 17 bases between. The CDR3 has 14 amino acids. CDR3 sequence (DNA): TGCAGTGCTAGACCCTGGAGGGGGCTGGGCGAGCAGTACTTC. Its protein product is CSARPWRGLGEQYF.

In this sample, this clonotype turned up once. The CDR3 DNA reads as TGTGCCAGCAGTAGGACCTTACTAGCGGGGGTAGCTCACGAGCAGTACTTC. Its translation is CASSRTLLAGVAHEQYF. The chain combines TRBV6-2 or TRBV6-3 with TRBJ2-7, with TRBD2 matching over 11 bases. The CDR3 is made up of 17 amino acids. The germline CDR1 and CDR2 sequences are MNHEY and SVGEGT. The V gene end was trimmed by 5 bases and the J gene end by 5 bases; junction bases not matched to a gene: 14.

The chain recombines TRBV6-2 or TRBV6-3 with TRBJ2-7, with 8 bases fitting TRBD2. Germline-derived CDR1 and CDR2 are MNHEY and SVGEGT. Unmatched junction bases numbered 17, after V lost 2 bases and J lost 5 bases. The CDR3 contains 18 residues. The CDR3 loop is CASSYPPGVGTRRDEQYF. In nucleotides, the CDR3 is TGTGCCAGCAGTTACCCCCCTGGGGTAGGGACTAGAAGAGACGAGCAGTACTTC.

The V call is TRBV28, the J call TRBJ1-4, with 9 bases aligning to TRBD1. The junction had 12 bases not matched to a gene; V was cut back by 5 bases and J by 8 bases. The CDR3 length is 16 residues. CDR1 is MDHEN and CDR2 is SYDVKM in the germline V gene. This chain's CDR3 is CASSPSLGQGWEKLFF. For the CDR3, the DNA is TGTGCCAGCAGTCCTTCCCTGGGACAGGGTTGGGAAAAACTGTTTTTT.

The rearrangement joins TRBV12-3 or TRBV12-4 to TRBJ2-1; D may be TRBD1 (5 bases). This CDR3 contains 15 residues. The V end lost 7 bases, the J end lost 4 bases, and 17 bases lay between the germline ends. CDR3 DNA sequence: TGTGCCAGCAAATTCGTCGGCCAGGGTTACAATGAGCAGTTCTTC. Translating it yields CASKFVGQGYNEQFF.

The chain employs TRBV19 and TRBJ2-3; TRBD2 matches at 11 bases. The germline gives CDR1 LNHDA, CDR2 SQIVND (reference sequence). The V and J ends lost 11 bases and 8 bases, in that order; junction bases with no gene match: 15. The CDR3 sequence is 15 residues long. The DNA of the CDR3 is TGTGCCTCCAATCGACTAGCGGGGACCTGGGGTACGCAGTATTTT. It yields the protein CASNRLAGTWGTQYF.

The chain couples TRBV5-1 to TRBJ2-1; 9 bases map to TRBD2. Germline CDR1 is SGHRS and CDR2 is YFSETQ. The CDR3 loop spans 16 amino acids. Trimming cost V 4 bases and J 7 bases; bases outside gene matches: 12. CDR3: CASSRRLGGGANEQFF. CDR3 nucleotides: TGCGCCAGCAGCCGGCGACTGGGCGGGGGGGCTAATGAGCAGTTCTTC. Full variable domain (missing parts from reference TRBV5-1 and TRBJ2-1): KAGVTQTPRYLIKTRGQQVTLSCSPISGHRSVSWYQQTPGQGLQFLFEYFSETQRNKGNFPGRFSGRQFSNSRSEMNVSTLELGDSALYLCASSRRLGGGANEQFFGPGTRLTVL.

The chain couples TRBV19 to TRBJ1-5; D gene unclear. Germline V CDR1 and CDR2: LNHDA, SQIVND (reference sequence). The CDR3 sequence is 12 residues long. Between the trimmed V and J ends, which lost 1 base and 10 bases, there was a span of 8 bases. The CDR3 loop reads CASSIGRGPQHF. The CDR3 DNA reads TGTGCCAGTAGTATAGGTCGCGGACCCCAGCATTTT.

The chain has TRBV6-6 and TRBJ2-7; 9 bases agree with TRBD1. V lost 10 bases and J lost 3; bases outside the gene matches: 4. There are 12 residues in the CDR3. CDR1 and CDR2 from the germline V gene are MNHNY and SVGAGI (reference sequence). CDR3 nucleotides: TGTGCCACTGCGACAGGGGGCTACGAGCAGTACTTC. Protein sequence: CATATGGYEQYF.

The rearrangement uses TRBV7-9 and TRBJ2-5; possible D gene TRBD2, 6 bases. V shed 5 bases and J shed 3 bases, with 16 bases lying between them. The CDR3 length is 15 residues. Germline V lookup: CDR1 SEHNR, CDR2 FQNEAQ (reference sequence). CDR3 sequence: CASSPVERVKETQYF. CDR3 DNA: TGTGCCAGCAGCCCGGTGGAGCGGGTAAAAGAGACCCAGTACTTC.

Note on this clonotype: Sequence at one end of the junction differs from germline and may be a read error. The chain couples TRBV7-2 to TRBJ1-1; TRBD1 agrees at 8 bases. The CDR3 totals 15 residues. CDR1 SGHTA and CDR2 FQGNSA come from the germline V gene. CDR3 amino acids: CATSSRTGLNTEAFF. The CDR3 nucleotides read TGTGCCACCAGCTCTCGGACAGGGTTGAACACTGAAGCTTTCTTT.

V is TRBV29-1 and J is TRBJ1-1; 11 bases agree with TRBD1. Germline V gives CDR1 SQVTM, CDR2 ANQGSEA. The length of the CDR3 is 14 residues. Unmatched junction bases numbered 4, after V lost 7 bases and J lost 0 bases. CDR3 bases: TGCAGCGGTGGGACAGGGGGGATGAACACTGAAGCTTTCTTT. Its translation: CSGGTGGMNTEAFF.

V usage is TRBV20-1 and J usage is TRBJ1-6; D remains unclear. The V end lost 1 base, the J end lost 0 bases, and 7 bases lay between the germline ends. The length of the CDR3 is 15 residues. In germline, CDR1 is DFQATT, CDR2 SNEGSKA (reference sequence). The DNA of the CDR3 is TGCAGTGCTAGAGCCGACAACTCCTATAATTCACCCCTCCACTTT. Translating it yields CSARADNSYNSPLHF.

This sequence joins TRBV9 and TRBJ1-6; D might be TRBD1 (5 bases). Germline V CDR1 and CDR2: SGDLS, YYNGEE. The CDR3 consists of 17 residues. V was shortened by 0 bases and J by 0 bases, with 10 bases between the two germline ends. CDR3 sequence reads: CASSVEGTSSYNSPLHF. The CDR3 bases are TGTGCCAGCAGCGTAGAGGGGACCAGCTCCTATAATTCACCCCTCCACTTT.

The chain is built from TRBV5-1 and TRBJ2-3, with D possibly TRBD1 on 5 matching bases. CDR1 and CDR2 (germline): SGHRS, YFSETQ. The germline V and J ends were trimmed by 0 bases and 4 bases, with 12 bases remaining between them. This CDR3 spans 15 amino acids. In DNA form, the CDR3 reads TGCGCCAGCAGCTTGGGGGGCTACAACGCAGATACGCAGTATTTT. The encoded protein is CASSLGGYNADTQYF.

This clonotype was recorded only once. J is TRBJ1-5 and V is TRBV12-3 or TRBV12-4, with a tentative D call TRBD1 (5 bases). The CDR3 runs to 17 residues. Trimming took 6 bases from V and 0 from J, leaving 18 bases between them. For the CDR3, the DNA is TGTGCCAGCAGCCCGGGGGAGCGGCGGCTTAGCAATCAGCCCCAGCATTTT. As protein: CASSPGERRLSNQPQHF.